A selection of T cell receptor beta chains follows, all from one sample in a study of neurological immune-mediated disorders. Via MiXCR, TCRdb re-called the 5' RACE reads, giving one row per CDR3 protein. Of tens of thousands of distinct CDR3 sequences listed, roughly 4% are singletons. Sequenced input: PBMCs. All receptors derive from a woman in her forties or fifties with multiple sclerosis. The CDR3 runs from the conserved cysteine through the conserved F or W. A D gene is named only where the DNA matches it firmly. Not all rows give a size; the values are once, few, many and, for expanded clones, a class.

>TRBV30|TRBJ1-5|-|-
CAWSGGSRYQPQHF
TGTGCCTGGAGTGGGGGGAGTCGCTACCAGCCCCAGCATTTT
>TRBV20-1|TRBJ1-2|-|-
CSARDWNHGYTF
TGCAGTGCTAGAGATTGGAACCATGGCTACACCTTC
>TRBV6-2/TRBV6-3|TRBJ2-7|-|few
CASSRADPTYEQYF
TGTGCCAGCAGCCGAGCGGACCCCACCTACGAGCAGTACTTC
>TRBV5-1|TRBJ2-5|TRBD2|-
CASSLSTSGDQETQYF
TGCGCCAGCAGCTTGTCGACTAGCGGGGATCAAGAGACCCAGTACTTC
>TRBV4-1|TRBJ1-6|-|-
CASSQRTGGNSPLNF
TGCGCCAGCAGCCAAAGGACGGGGGGGAATTCACCCCTCAACTTT
>TRBV20-1|TRBJ2-3|TRBD2|many
CSARTLAGDPDTQYF
TGCAGTGCTAGAACCCTAGCGGGAGACCCAGATACGCAGTATTTT
>TRBV20-1|TRBJ1-5|-|few
CSARVVEQGPNQPQNF
TGCAGTGCTAGAGTGGTGGAACAAGGACCTAATCAGCCCCAGAATTTT
>TRBV5-1|TRBJ2-3|-|many
CASSSLPKRSTDTQYF
TGCGCCAGCAGCTCCCTGCCCAAGCGGTCCACAGATACGCAGTATTTT
>TRBV4-3|TRBJ2-1|-|many
CASSQVLGSFNEQFF
TGCGCCAGCAGCCAAGTTCTGGGAAGCTTCAATGAGCAGTTCTTC
>TRBV15|TRBJ2-1|-|many
CATSRENEQFF
TGTGCCACCAGCAGGGAGAATGAGCAGTTCTTC
>TRBV5-1|TRBJ1-1|TRBD1|many
CASSAEGQGEAFF
TGCGCCAGCAGCGCCGAAGGACAGGGTGAAGCTTTCTTT
>TRBV19|TRBJ1-1|-|-
CASSRGGRAEAFF
TGTGCCAGTAGTCGTGGGGGGAGGGCGGAAGCTTTCTTT
>TRBV7-2|TRBJ1-5|-|many
CASSSGPGQPQNF
TGTGCCAGCAGCTCGGGTCCAGGTCAGCCCCAGAATTTT
>TRBV7-9|TRBJ1-1|-|many
CASSLLGLGTEAFF
TGTGCCAGCAGCCTCTTGGGACTGGGGACTGAAGCTTTCTTT
>TRBV12-3/TRBV12-4|TRBJ2-3|-|many
CASSFSDTQYF
TGTGCCAGCAGTTTCTCAGATACGCAGTATTTT
>TRBV14|TRBJ2-5|-|many
CASSQDRWTQYF
TGTGCCAGCAGCCAAGATCGGTGGACCCAGTACTTC
>TRBV5-1|TRBJ2-2|TRBD1|many
CASSFQGAGELFF
TGCGCCAGCAGCTTCCAGGGGGCCGGGGAGCTGTTTTTT
>TRBV9|TRBJ1-2|-|many
CASSPPGYGYTF
TGTGCCAGCAGCCCCCCTGGATATGGCTACACCTTC
>TRBV5-1|TRBJ2-2|-|many
CASSLGVDIGELFF
TGCGCCAGCAGCTTGGGAGTGGATATCGGGGAGCTGTTTTTT
>TRBV28|TRBJ2-5|TRBD2|many
CASSQIGLAQETQYF
TGTGCCAGCAGTCAAATCGGACTAGCCCAAGAGACCCAGTACTTC
>TRBV29-1|TRBJ2-7|-|many
CSVETGSYEQYF
TGCAGCGTCGAGACTGGTTCCTACGAGCAGTACTTC
>TRBV12-3/TRBV12-4|TRBJ2-3|TRBD2|-
CASSFRPGGADTQYF
TGTGCCAGCAGTTTCCGACCGGGGGGGGCAGATACGCAGTATTTT
>TRBV7-9|TRBJ2-5|TRBD2|many
CASSVGGSETQYF
TGTGCCAGCAGCGTCGGGGGGTCAGAGACCCAGTACTTC
>TRBV5-6|TRBJ1-2|-|many
CASSLDLLNYGYTF
TGTGCCAGCAGCTTGGATCTTCTTAACTATGGCTACACCTTC
>TRBV3-1|TRBJ2-7|TRBD2|many
CASSRLGTSGRIDEQYF
TGTGCCAGCAGCCGCCTCGGGACTAGCGGGAGGATCGACGAGCAGTACTTC
>TRBV20-1|TRBJ2-1|TRBD2|few
CSARTRGINEQFF
TGCAGTGCCAGGACTAGAGGGATTAATGAGCAGTTCTTC
>TRBV3-1|TRBJ1-2|-|many
CASSHRNNYGYTF
TGTGCCAGCAGCCACAGGAATAACTATGGCTACACCTTC
>TRBV7-2|TRBJ1-1|-|many
CASSFRRTSNTEAFF
TGTGCCAGCAGCTTCAGGAGGACTTCTAACACTGAAGCTTTCTTT
>TRBV7-2|TRBJ2-7|-|many
CASSLSSGIVYEQYF
TGTGCCAGCAGCTTAAGTTCAGGGATTGTCTACGAGCAGTACTTC
>TRBV29-1|TRBJ2-7|-|few
CSVAGRGGSSYEQYF
TGCAGCGTGGCCGGCAGGGGCGGATCTTCCTACGAGCAGTACTTC
>TRBV20-1|TRBJ2-7|-|many
CSAFREGYYDEQYF
TGCAGTGCTTTTAGAGAGGGTTATTACGACGAGCAGTACTTC
>TRBV11-1|TRBJ2-7|-|-
CASSKRRGRNPYEQYF
TGTGCCAGCAGCAAAAGGAGGGGGCGGAACCCCTACGAGCAGTACTTC
>TRBV5-5|TRBJ2-6|-|many
CASSSINSGANVLTF
TGTGCCAGCAGCTCCATTAACTCTGGGGCCAACGTCCTGACTTTC
>TRBV5-1|TRBJ2-1|TRBD2|many
CASSHSGRVDEQFF
TGCGCCAGCAGTCATTCGGGGAGGGTGGATGAGCAGTTCTTC
>TRBV7-2|TRBJ2-5|-|-
CASSLRPGHQQETQYF
TGTGCCAGCAGCTTACGGCCTGGACACCAACAAGAGACCCAGTACTTC
>TRBV20-1|TRBJ1-4|-|many
CSARGAGRNEKLFF
TGCAGTGCTAGGGGGGCGGGCAGGAATGAAAAACTGTTTTTT
>TRBV6-2/TRBV6-3|TRBJ2-2|-|many
CAISDPSPNGELFF
TGTGCCATATCGGACCCTTCCCCTAACGGGGAGCTGTTTTTT
>TRBV27|TRBJ2-7|TRBD1|many
CASSFEGQGYEQYF
TGTGCCAGCAGTTTCGAGGGACAGGGCTACGAGCAGTACTTC
>TRBV15|TRBJ1-1|-|many
CATSSEEGWGTEAFF
TGTGCCACCAGCAGTGAGGAGGGGTGGGGAACTGAAGCTTTCTTT
>TRBV20-1|TRBJ1-1|-|many
CSAKPRAFEAFF
TGCAGTGCTAAGCCCAGGGCCTTTGAAGCTTTCTTT
>TRBV7-9|TRBJ2-1|-|few
CASSRVGRKVEQFF
TGTGCCAGCAGCAGGGTGGGGAGAAAGGTTGAGCAGTTCTTC
>TRBV7-2|TRBJ1-1|-|many
CASSLSRGLTEAFF
TGTGCCAGCAGCTTAAGCAGGGGCTTAACTGAAGCTTTCTTT
>TRBV7-6|TRBJ2-7|TRBD2|many
CASSPFFLAGVGEQYF
TGTGCCAGCAGCCCCTTTTTTCTAGCGGGAGTTGGCGAGCAGTACTTC
>TRBV20-1|TRBJ1-2|-|many
CSAPIPGINYGYTF
TGCAGTGCTCCTATTCCGGGGATTAACTATGGCTACACCTTC
>TRBV20-1|TRBJ1-1|-|few
CSARVAANTEAFF
TGCAGTGCTAGAGTGGCGGCGAACACTGAAGCTTTCTTT
>TRBV4-3|TRBJ1-2|-|-
CASSQVKSNYGYTF
TGCGCCAGCAGCCAAGTTAAGTCTAACTATGGCTACACCTTC
>TRBV7-2|TRBJ2-1|TRBD2|medium-sized
CASSSLTSGSTFF
TGTGCCAGCAGCTCCCTGACTAGCGGTTCTACGTTCTTC
>TRBV6-2/TRBV6-3|TRBJ2-3|TRBD2|many
CASSYGGGTDTQYF
TGTGCCAGCAGTTACGGGGGGGGCACAGATACGCAGTATTTT
>TRBV7-7|TRBJ2-1|-|many
CASSSDSNEQFF
TGTGCTAGCAGCTCGGACAGCAATGAGCAGTTCTTC
>TRBV27|TRBJ2-7|TRBD2|many
CASSPGASGSYEQYF
TGTGCCAGCAGTCCCGGGGCTAGCGGCTCCTACGAGCAGTACTTC
>TRBV10-3|TRBJ1-4|-|many
CAIRQGEGEKLFF
TGTGCCATCAGGCAGGGTGAGGGTGAAAAACTGTTTTTT
>TRBV4-2|TRBJ2-5|-|many
CASSQELTAVETQYF
TGTGCCAGCAGCCAAGAGTTAACAGCGGTAGAGACCCAGTACTTC
>TRBV27|TRBJ1-6|-|many
CASLPMVGAVGSPLHF
TGTGCCAGCCTACCTATGGTGGGCGCGGTAGGTTCACCCCTCCACTTT
>TRBV14|TRBJ2-7|TRBD2|-
CASSQGEGRGRAYEQYF
TGTGCCAGCAGCCAAGGGGAGGGGCGCGGGAGGGCCTACGAGCAGTACTTC
>TRBV29-1|TRBJ2-5|TRBD2|few
CSVTAEMGGQYF
TGCAGCGTTACCGCCGAGATGGGAGGGCAGTACTTC
>TRBV12-3/TRBV12-4|TRBJ1-2|-|-
CASTPQFGRKNGYTF
TGTGCCAGCACCCCGCAGTTCGGTCGGAAGAATGGCTACACCTTC
>TRBV7-6|TRBJ2-7|-|many
CASSLEEGFSYEQYF
TGTGCCAGCAGCTTAGAAGAGGGTTTCTCATACGAGCAGTACTTC
>TRBV28|TRBJ1-6|-|few
CASSFSDSPLNF
TGTGCCAGCAGTTTCAGTGATTCACCCCTCAACTTT
>TRBV27|TRBJ1-6|TRBD1|-
CASSPSGQGYSPLNF
TGTGCCAGCAGTCCGTCGGGACAGGGGTATTCACCCCTCAACTTT
>TRBV5-8|TRBJ2-2|-|many
CASSGGPINTGELFF
TGTGCCAGCAGCGGGGGACCGATTAACACCGGGGAGCTGTTTTTT